The table lists the clone carrying this T cell receptor (beta chain) with a few counts. Unique molecular identifiers were incorporated into the prepared TCRbeta library. TCRdb re-called the PCR reads through MiXCR, storing one row per CDR3 protein. Of just over 350,000 distinct CDR3 sequences in the sample, about an eighth were seen once. The data belong to a study of T-cell reconstitution after alpha-beta-depleted transplantation in children. With 5 bases clipped from V and 0 bases from J, the junction kept 5 bases outside the gene matches. There are 16 residues in the CDR3. This receptor was taken from a human donor who donated a stem cell graft to a child with Fanconi anemia. V is TRBV12-3 or TRBV12-4 and J is TRBJ1-4, with 8 positions matching TRBD1. The material sequenced was PBMCs, taken from the stem cell graft. The CDR3 sequence: CASSIGTGPTNEKLFF. The CDR3 DNA sequence: TGTGCCAGCAGTATCGGGACAGGCCCAACTAATGAAAAACTGTTTTTT.